The 17 T cell receptor beta chains given below trace back to one sample, sequenced in a study of CD8 T cells in Susac syndrome. It was with random hexamers that 0.5 to 1 ug RNA was reverse transcribed. One entry per CDR3 protein, called by TCRdb with MiXCR from the immunoSEQ multiplex PCR reads. This sample has 50,000 to 55,000 distinct CDR3 sequences; 85% to 95% occur once, and the top ten carry less than 0.8%. Material: CD8+ T cells from PBMCs. These receptors all stem from a human donor with Susac syndrome.

The chain couples TRBV7-3 to TRBJ2-3; 7 bases are shared with TRBD1. J lost 2 bases, V lost 4 bases, and 6 bases had no gene match. Germline loops: CDR1 SGHTA, CDR2 FQGTGA. The CDR3 length is 15 residues. The CDR3 spells CASSSTGVNTDTQYF. The CDR3 DNA reads as TGTGCCAGCAGCTCAACAGGGGTAAACACAGATACGCAGTATTTT. The full variable domain, rest sourced from reference TRBV7-3 and TRBJ2-3, is GAGVSQTPSNKVTEKGKYVELRCDPISGHTALYWYRQSLGQGPEFLIYFQGTGAADDSGLPNDRFFAVRPEGSVSTLKIQRTERGDSAVYLCASSSTGVNTDTQYFGPGTRLTVL.

J is TRBJ2-1 and V is TRBV12-5, with 10 bases that match TRBD2. Looked up from germline, CDR1 is LGHNT and CDR2 is FRNRAP. The ends lost 4 bases at V and 2 bases at J; junction bases unmatched: 2. This CDR3 is built from 15 residues. The CDR3 sequence is CASGSSGGPYNEQFF. DNA for the CDR3: TGTGCTAGTGGTTCTAGCGGGGGTCCCTACAATGAGCAGTTCTTC. The full variable domain, in which reference TRBV12-5 and TRBJ2-1 provide the parts outside the CDR3, is DARVTQTPRHKVTEMGQEVTMRCQPILGHNTVFWYRQTMMQGLELLAYFRNRAPLDDSGMPKDRFSAEMPDATLATLKIQPSEPRDSAVYFCASGSSGGPYNEQFFGPGTRLTVL.

The chain employs TRBV27 and TRBJ2-1, with D hard to call. V was trimmed by 6 bases and J by 7 bases, leaving 7 bases between them. CDR1 is MNHEY and CDR2 is SMNVEV in the germline V gene (reference sequence). The CDR3 contains 11 residues. The CDR3 region has the DNA TGTGCCAGCAGCCGGTGGAATGAGCAGTTCTTC. Translated, it gives CASSRWNEQFF.

The gene calls are TRBV24-1 and TRBJ2-1; TRBD1 agrees at 7 bases. In germline, CDR1 is KGHDR, CDR2 SFDVKD. V was clipped by 4 bases and J by 12 bases; unmatched bases: 8. The CDR3 contains 13 residues. CDR3 in amino acids: CATSEHRGSRQFF. CDR3 in DNA: TGTGCCACCAGTGAGCACAGGGGTTCTAGGCAGTTCTTC.

The J gene is TRBJ2-5, the V gene TRBV12-3 or TRBV12-4, with TRBD1 as a possible D gene (7 bases). This CDR3 comprises 14 residues. V was shortened by 7 bases and J by 5 bases, with 17 bases between the two germline ends. In nucleotides, the CDR3 is TGTGCCAGCAACACACAGGGGAGGTTGGAGACCCAGTACTTC. It translates to CASNTQGRLETQYF.

The table lists this clonotype with a count of one. The chain employs TRBV13 and TRBJ2-1, with 9 bases lining up with TRBD2. V gave up 8 bases and J gave up 8 bases; unmatched junction bases: 10. The germline V gene has CDR1 PRHDT and CDR2 FYEKMQ (reference sequence). This CDR3 region has 14 residues. The CDR3 is CASQTAGGLDEQFF. In DNA form, the CDR3 reads TGTGCCAGCCAGACGGCGGGGGGGCTGGATGAGCAGTTCTTC.

As DNA, the CDR3 is TGTGCCAGCAGCTTAGGGACAGTCAATGAGCAGTTCTTC. This sequence encodes CASSLGTVNEQFF. The chain carries TRBV13 and TRBJ2-1, with a possible D match to TRBD1 (5 bases). Trimming removed 0 bases at V and 6 bases at J, with 6 bases between. Germline-derived CDR1 and CDR2 are PRHDT and FYEKMQ (reference sequence). The CDR3 totals 13 residues.

A single count supports this clonotype. CDR3 residues: CASSLRGGRDEQFF. CDR3 sequence (DNA): TGTGCCAGCAGCTTGCGGGGGGGCCGTGATGAGCAGTTCTTC. The rearrangement links TRBV5-4 to TRBJ2-1, with 8 bases matching TRBD2. Unmatched junction bases numbered 5, after V lost 1 base and J lost 8 bases. Germline lookup yields CDR1 SGHNT and CDR2 YYREEE (reference sequence). The CDR3 covers 14 residues.

J is TRBJ2-5 and V is TRBV2; possible D gene TRBD1, 6 bases. Per germline, CDR1 SNHLY and CDR2 FYNNEI. Trimming pared 8 bases from V and 5 bases from J, leaving 15 bases between. This CDR3 region has 13 residues. CDR3 DNA sequence: TGTGCCAGCTCGGGACACACGGAGGAGACCCAGTACTTC. Translating it yields CASSGHTEETQYF.

The genes are TRBV7-6 and TRBJ2-7; 7 bases match TRBD2. Germline trimming cut 1 base from V and 2 bases from J; bases unmatched to any gene: 5. Germline V gene lookup returns CDR1 SGHVS and CDR2 FNYEAQ. The CDR3 has 15 amino acids. The DNA of the CDR3 is TGTGCCAGCAGCTTAGGGGACGGGGGGACCTACGAGCAGTACTTC. This gives the protein CASSLGDGGTYEQYF.

This chain connects TRBV4-2 to TRBJ1-5; weak D call: TRBD1 (5 bases). V was clipped by 2 bases and J by 5 bases, with 16 bases between them. CDR1 LGHNA and CDR2 YNFKEQ come from the germline V gene. This CDR3 is 16 amino acids long. CDR3 in amino acids: CASSQPSGPGDQPQHF. As DNA, the CDR3 is TGTGCCAGCAGCCAACCTTCTGGACCGGGGGATCAGCCCCAGCATTTT.

This clonotype was recorded a few times. Here the CDR3 DNA reads TGTGCCAGCAGCGTAGCGGGGTCCCAAGAGACCCAGTACTTC. It codes for CASSVAGSQETQYF. The chain links TRBV9 to TRBJ2-5; D perhaps matches TRBD2 (5 bases). The CDR3 contains 14 residues. Germline CDR1 is SGDLS and CDR2 is YYNGEE. V was clipped by 0 bases and J by 1 base, with 7 bases between them. The full variable domain, its missing parts supplied by reference TRBV9 and TRBJ2-5, is DSGVTQTPKHLITATGQRVTLRCSPRSGDLSVYWYQQSLDQGLQFLIQYYNGEERAKGNILERFSAQQFPDLHSELNLSSLELGDSALYFCASSVAGSQETQYFGPGTRLLVL.

The chain has TRBV7-9 and TRBJ1-1, with a tentative D call TRBD1 (5 bases). V dropped 8 bases and J dropped 1 base, with 11 bases sitting between them. The germline V gene has CDR1 SEHNR and CDR2 FQNEAQ (reference sequence). The CDR3 is 13 amino acids. This CDR3 is CASLGTGNTEAFF. The DNA for the CDR3 is TGTGCCAGCTTGGGGACGGGGAACACTGAAGCTTTCTTT. Complete variable domain (other parts from reference TRBV7-9 and TRBJ1-1): DTGVSQNPRHKITKRGQNVTFRCDPISEHNRLYWYRQTLGQGPEFLTYFQNEAQLEKSRLLSDRFSAERPKGSFSTLEIQRTEQGDSAMYLCASLGTGNTEAFFGQGTRLTVV.

This sequence joins TRBV7-6 and TRBJ2-1; 10 positions match TRBD2. Germline V gene data show CDR1 as SGHVS and CDR2 as FNYEAQ. The CDR3 has 15 residues. Germline trimming cut 4 bases from V and 5 bases from J; bases unmatched to any gene: 5. The CDR3 sequence: CASSSIAGGDNEQFF. CDR3 sequence (DNA): TGTGCCAGCAGCTCCATAGCGGGGGGCGACAATGAGCAGTTCTTC.

The chain combines TRBV20-1 with TRBJ1-2, with TRBD1 identical over 9 bases. After removal of 0 bases from V and 4 bases from J, the junction contained 6 bases not matched to a gene. The CDR3 spans 15 residues. CDR1 and CDR2 (germline): DFQATT, SNEGSKA (reference sequence). CDR3 amino acids: CSARDLRTGVYGYTF. The DNA for the CDR3 is TGCAGTGCTAGAGATCTGAGGACAGGGGTCTATGGCTACACCTTC.

The chain is built from TRBV7-8 and TRBJ2-7; no firm D call. Germline assignment: CDR1 SGHVS and CDR2 FQNEAQ. The CDR3 has 14 amino acids. Trimming shortened V by 1 base and J by 7 bases, and 14 bases separated the two germline ends. The CDR3, as DNA: TGTGCCAGCAGCTTAGTTGTCCGCCTGGAAGAGCAGTACTTC. It codes for CASSLVVRLEEQYF.

The chain joins TRBV12-3 or TRBV12-4 to TRBJ1-2, with D unresolved. The CDR3 has 16 amino acids. With 2 bases removed from V and 2 bases from J, the gap between germline ends came to 15 bases. The CDR3 region is CASSLSSRSSNYGYTF. The CDR3 region has the DNA TGTGCCAGCAGTTTATCTTCTCGGAGTTCAAACTATGGCTACACCTTC.